The present T cell receptor (beta chain) was sequenced within a study of T cell responses to AZD1222 COVID-19 vaccine. General observations from the study: The reported proportion of spike-specific TCRs targeting unmutated variant regions was nearly half. Vaccine-associated CD4 TCRs ranged over spike, dominating at 160-218 and 743-854. It was only five to seven AZD1222 recipients who were seropositive at baseline. The sample set comprised mostly white British donors with more females, and clonal diversity was possibly underestimated.

V was shortened by 5 bases and J by 0 bases, with 14 bases between the two germline ends. The CDR3 has 15 residues. Looked up from germline, CDR1 is SEHNR and CDR2 is FQNEAQ (reference sequence). About this clone: Its antigen is still unknown.

Here immunoSEQ multiplex PCR was the method, and the copy in TCRdb shows in-frame clones only, minus some. In the table there are 99,000 or so clones, roughly 90% of which are singletons. The chain couples TRBV7-9 to TRBJ2-7; D unclear. The sequenced sample was peripheral blood, obtained on day 0 of AZD1222 vaccination. This TCR was sampled from an adult in good health. The CDR3 spells CASSLLVATSYEQYF. In DNA, the CDR3 is TGTGCCAGCAGCCTTTTGGTCGCAACCTCCTACGAGCAGTACTTC.